The clone carrying this T cell receptor beta chain has more than one count but fewer than ten. Primers used in a second PCR of roughly 6 to 11 cycles were a sample-barcoded 5' primer and a J-beta primer mix. TCRdb recomputed calls from the 5' RACE reads with MiXCR, one row per CDR3 protein. The table shows about 730,000 distinct CDR3 sequences, with approximately 39% occurring only once. The CDR3 covers 15 residues. The junction had 8 bases not matched to a gene; V was cut back by 5 bases and J by 9 bases. The data stem from a study of blood T cells in healthy people across ages. This sequence was found in a woman aged 55-70 years in good health. The rearrangement joins TRBV12-3 or TRBV12-4 to TRBJ2-1; 12 bases are a match to TRBD2. The specimen was blood. CDR3 sequence reads: CASSQRLAGEREQFF. CDR3 bases: TGTGCCAGCAGTCAAAGACTAGCGGGAGAGCGTGAGCAGTTCTTC.